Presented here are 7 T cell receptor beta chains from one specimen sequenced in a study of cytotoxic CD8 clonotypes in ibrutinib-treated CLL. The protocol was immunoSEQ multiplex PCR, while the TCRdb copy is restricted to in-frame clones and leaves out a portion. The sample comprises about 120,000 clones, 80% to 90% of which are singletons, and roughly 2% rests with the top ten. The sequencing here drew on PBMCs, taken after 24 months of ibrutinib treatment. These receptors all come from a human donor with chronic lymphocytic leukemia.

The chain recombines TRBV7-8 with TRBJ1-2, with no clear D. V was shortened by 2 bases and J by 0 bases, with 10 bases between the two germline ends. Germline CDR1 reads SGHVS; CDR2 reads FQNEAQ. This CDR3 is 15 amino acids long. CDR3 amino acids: CASSLYLSANYGYTF. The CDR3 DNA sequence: TGTGCCAGCAGCTTATATTTAAGCGCTAACTATGGCTACACCTTC.

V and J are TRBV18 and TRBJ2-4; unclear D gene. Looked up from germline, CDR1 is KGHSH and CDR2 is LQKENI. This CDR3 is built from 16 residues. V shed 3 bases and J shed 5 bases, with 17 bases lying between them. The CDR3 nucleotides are TGTGCCAGCTCACCGTCGATGACGAACAGTGAAAACATTCAGTACTTC. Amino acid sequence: CASSPSMTNSENIQYF.

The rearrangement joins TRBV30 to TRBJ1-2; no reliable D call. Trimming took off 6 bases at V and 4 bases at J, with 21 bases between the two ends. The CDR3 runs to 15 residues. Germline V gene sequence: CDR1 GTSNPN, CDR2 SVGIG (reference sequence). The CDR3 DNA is TGTGCCTGCAAAGGATCTGTCACCCTGGGCTATGGCTACACCTTC. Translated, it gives CACKGSVTLGYGYTF.

Here the CDR3 DNA reads TGTGCCAGCAGCACCCTCTCGGGAGCGTTCGGTGAGCAGTTCTTC. This sequence encodes CASSTLSGAFGEQFF. This chain uses TRBV9 with TRBJ2-1; tentative D call: TRBD2 (6 bases). The CDR3 is 15 amino acids. Deletions cut 4 bases from V and 9 bases from J, with 20 bases between. Germline V gives CDR1 SGDLS, CDR2 YYNGEE. Combining the CDR3 with reference TRBV9 and TRBJ2-1 gives the whole variable domain DSGVTQTPKHLITATGQRVTLRCSPRSGDLSVYWYQQSLDQGLQFLIQYYNGEERAKGNILERFSAQQFPDLHSELNLSSLELGDSALYFCASSTLSGAFGEQFFGPGTRLTVL.

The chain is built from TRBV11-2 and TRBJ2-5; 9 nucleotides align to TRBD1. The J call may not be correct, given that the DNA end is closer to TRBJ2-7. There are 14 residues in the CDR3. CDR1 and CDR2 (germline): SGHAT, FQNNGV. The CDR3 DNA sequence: TGTGCCAGCAGGGGACAGGGCGACTTCTACGAGCAGTACTTC. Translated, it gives CASRGQGDFYEQYF.

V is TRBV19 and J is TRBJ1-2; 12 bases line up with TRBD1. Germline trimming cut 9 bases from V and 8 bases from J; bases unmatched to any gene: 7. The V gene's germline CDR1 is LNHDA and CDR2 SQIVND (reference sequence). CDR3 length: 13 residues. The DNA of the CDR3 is TGTGCCAGCCGGGACAGGGGGCGCGACGGCTACACCTTC. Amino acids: CASRDRGRDGYTF.

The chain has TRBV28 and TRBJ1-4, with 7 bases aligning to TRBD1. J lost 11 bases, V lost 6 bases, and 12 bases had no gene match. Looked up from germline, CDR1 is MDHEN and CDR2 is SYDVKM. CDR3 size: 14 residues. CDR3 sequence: CASRGDSVVGKLFF. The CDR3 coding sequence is TGTGCCAGCAGGGGGGACAGTGTTGTTGGGAAACTGTTTTTT.